The T cell receptor beta chain under discussion was sequenced for a study of blood T cell repertoires in COVID-19. Study information: PBMCs, B-cell-depleted T cells, or T cells provided the cDNA or gDNA that made up the material.

The protocol was immunoSEQ multiplex PCR, while the TCRdb copy is restricted to in-frame clones and leaves out a portion. The sample gives over 95,000 clones, about four fifths of which show up once; 8.1% is in the top ten. Between the trimmed V and J ends, which lost 0 bases and 3 bases, there was a span of 6 bases. CDR3 size: 13 residues. Per germline, CDR1 SGHRS and CDR2 YFSETQ. The V and J genes are TRBV5-1 and TRBJ1-1; a possible D gene is TRBD1 (5 bases). Sequenced: peripheral blood. The TCR sequence derives from a woman aged 40 to 49 with acute or convalescent COVID-19. DNA for the CDR3: TGCGCCAGCAGCTTGGCAGGGTACACTGAAGCTTTCTTT. The encoded protein is CASSLAGYTEAFF. The full variable domain, in which reference TRBV5-1 and TRBJ1-1 provide the parts outside the CDR3, is KAGVTQTPRYLIKTRGQQVTLSCSPISGHRSVSWYQQTPGQGLQFLFEYFSETQRNKGNFPGRFSGRQFSNSRSEMNVSTLELGDSALYLCASSLAGYTEAFFGQGTRLTVV.